This TCR beta chain was captured by sequencing in a study of blood T cell repertoires in COVID-19. About the research overall: Material from acute and convalescent COVID-19 was sourced from the United States, Italy and Spain. In each case, the material was cDNA or gDNA derived from T cells, B-cell-depleted T cells, or PBMCs.

As originally analysed: Reference gene primer amplification gave estimated nucleated cell counts. Clones were read by immunoSEQ multiplex PCR, and TCRdb kept only the in-frame ones, dropping some. D and trimming were read from the DNA, whereas the V and J calls and clone size are those reported in that table. Of under 95,000 clones listed, roughly 91% are singletons. Material for sequencing was peripheral blood. This receptor was obtained from an elderly woman with acute or convalescent COVID-19.

CDR3 DNA: TGTGCCAGCAGCCCGGGACAGAATAATTCACCCCTCCACTTT. This translates into CASSPGQNNSPLHF. The V gene is TRBV13, the J gene TRBJ1-6, with 7 bases aligning to TRBD1. The CDR3 loop spans 14 amino acids. Losses at the gene ends were 5 bases for V and 5 bases for J; bases not matched to a gene: 3. Germline V gene sequence: CDR1 PRHDT, CDR2 FYEKMQ (reference sequence).